This TCR beta chain was captured by sequencing in a study of blood T cell repertoires in COVID-19. Profiled with immunoSEQ multiplex PCR; TCRdb holds only in-frame clones, not every one. The sample holds over 130,000 clones; around 80% are singletons and the top ten take approximately 4.5%. This clone was seen only a few times. Trimming took off 6 bases at V and 3 bases at J, with 12 bases between the two ends. CDR3 length: 13 residues. From germline, CDR1 is SGHRS and CDR2 YFSETQ. The sequence came from a woman at least 80 years old with active or convalescent COVID-19. Specimen: peripheral blood. This chain connects TRBV5-1 to TRBJ1-1; D is possibly TRBD1 (5 bases). CDR3 in amino acids: CASKGGADTEAFF. The DNA for the CDR3 is TGCGCCAGCAAGGGTGGGGCTGACACTGAAGCTTTCTTT.